This T cell receptor (beta chain) was observed in a study of PD-1 blockade in mismatch repair-deficient tumors. Study context: Patients had approximately 11 mismatch repair-deficient cancer types and were previously treated and progressing.

The CDR3 runs 14 residues. Germline V gives CDR1 LGHNA, CDR2 YNFKEQ. V shed 0 bases and J shed 2 bases, with 7 bases lying between them. Measured with immunoSEQ multiplex PCR; TCRdb has only the in-frame clones, and not every one. Seen here are roughly 120,000 clones, around nine tenths observed once, and the top ten hold 10% to 15%. Mismatch repair deficiency was confirmed in all patients, by PCR or immunohistochemistry. Sample: peripheral blood, taken approximately 70 weeks after starting pembrolizumab. The sequence was collected from an adult with mismatch repair-deficient cancer. The genes are TRBV4-2 and TRBJ1-2; no definite D call. The DNA for the CDR3 is TGTGCCAGCAGCCAAGAAGATGGGAACTATGGCTACACCTTC. Amino acid sequence: CASSQEDGNYGYTF.